One sample yielded the 18 T cell receptor beta chains listed below, sequenced in a study of cytomegalovirus exposure and HLA in healthy donors. Primers for the PCR totalled 60 Vbeta and 13 Jbeta. TCRdb's copy holds only in-frame clones and misses some; the assay was immunoSEQ multiplex PCR. The sample consists of under 200,000 clones, 68% of them appearing once. The sequencing input was PBMCs. These receptor sequences come from a woman aged 40 to 50 in good health and CMV-seropositive.

With respect to this clone: At one end the junction does not follow the germline gene, possibly because of a read error. This chain joins TRBV7-2 and TRBJ1-5, with D perhaps matching TRBD1 (5 bases). The CDR3 has 15 amino acids. Germline CDR1 reads SGHTA; CDR2 reads FQGNSA. CDR3 in DNA: TGTGCCAGCAGCTTAGTTGTTCAGGGAGGTCAGCCCCAGAATTTT. Protein sequence: CASSLVVQGGQPQNF.

The rearrangement links TRBV2 to TRBJ2-2, with 7 bases that match TRBD1. Germline V gives CDR1 SNHLY, CDR2 FYNNEI. After removal of 8 bases from V and 7 bases from J, the junction contained 16 bases not matched to a gene. This CDR3 contains 16 residues. Here the CDR3 DNA reads TGTGCCAGCGGTCCCCCCCGACAGGGCGCGGGCGGGGAGCTGTTTTTT. As protein: CASGPPRQGAGGELFF.

This chain connects TRBV27 to TRBJ2-1; TRBD2 aligns across 11 bases. The length of the CDR3 is 15 residues. V dropped 1 base and J dropped 7; count of bases not matched to a gene: 3. Germline V gene data show CDR1 as MNHEY and CDR2 as SMNVEV (reference sequence). The CDR3 here is CASSLFSGGANEQFF. Written as DNA, the CDR3 is TGTGCCAGCAGTTTATTTAGCGGGGGGGCTAATGAGCAGTTCTTC.

The chain joins TRBV5-8 to TRBJ2-4, with TRBD2 identical over 13 bases. V trimming: 6 bases; J trimming: 14 bases; junction bases outside the gene matches: 11. The CDR3 consists of 14 residues. Germline loops: CDR1 SGHTS, CDR2 YDEGEE. This CDR3 reads CASTPGLAGIPEYF. Here the CDR3 DNA reads TGTGCCAGCACACCGGGACTAGCGGGAATCCCCGAGTACTTC.

In DNA, the CDR3 is TGTGCCAGCGCCAAAGGGAGAGGGTCCTACAATGAGCAGTTCTTC. It encodes CASAKGRGSYNEQFF. The rearrangement joins TRBV27 to TRBJ2-1, with a possible D match to TRBD2 (5 bases). CDR1 and CDR2 from the germline V gene are MNHEY and SMNVEV (reference sequence). V lost 8 bases and J 1 base, leaving 15 bases between the germline ends. The CDR3 runs to 15 residues.

There are a few counts of this clone. The rearrangement joins TRBV28 to TRBJ2-1; 12 positions match TRBD1. Looked up from germline, CDR1 is MDHEN and CDR2 is SYDVKM. With V trimmed by 5 bases and J by 7 bases, 6 bases remained unmatched. The CDR3 runs to 15 residues. CDR3 coding DNA: TGTGCCAGCAGTCCTGGGACAGGGGGCTTGAATGAGCAGTTCTTC. Translating gives CASSPGTGGLNEQFF. The full variable domain, its missing parts supplied by reference TRBV28 and TRBJ2-1, is DVKVTQSSRYLVKRTGEKVFLECVQDMDHENMFWYRQDPGLGLRLIYFSYDVKMKEKGDIPEGYSVSREKKERFSLILESASTNQTSMYLCASSPGTGGLNEQFFGPGTRLTVL.

The V gene is TRBV28, the J gene TRBJ2-2; D may be TRBD2 (6 bases). From germline, CDR1 is MDHEN and CDR2 SYDVKM. CDR3 length equals 15 residues. V dropped 2 bases and J dropped 1 base, with 8 bases sitting between them. The CDR3: CASSLPSVNTGELFF. The CDR3 DNA is TGTGCCAGCAGTTTACCTAGCGTGAACACCGGGGAGCTGTTTTTT. The whole variable domain, remainder taken from reference TRBV28 and TRBJ2-2, is DVKVTQSSRYLVKRTGEKVFLECVQDMDHENMFWYRQDPGLGLRLIYFSYDVKMKEKGDIPEGYSVSREKKERFSLILESASTNQTSMYLCASSLPSVNTGELFFGEGSRLTVL.

This clone showed up just a few times. This rearrangement joins TRBV7-2 to TRBJ1-2; TRBD1 agrees at 7 bases. Germline trimming cut 1 base from V and 8 bases from J; bases unmatched to any gene: 7. The germline gives CDR1 SGHTA, CDR2 FQGNSA. The CDR3 loop spans 14 amino acids. CDR3 sequence (DNA): TGTGCCAGCAGCTTAGGTCGACAGGGAGGAGGCTACACCTTC. This encodes CASSLGRQGGGYTF.

This clone was counted only a few times. The V gene is TRBV6-5, the J gene TRBJ1-4; TRBD1 matches at 9 bases. The CDR3 consists of 15 residues. V shed 4 bases and J 7 bases; nucleotides not matched to a gene: 7. Germline-derived CDR1 and CDR2 are MNHEY and SVGAGI. The chain's CDR3 is CASSFSGQGGEKLFF. CDR3 bases: TGTGCCAGCAGTTTCTCGGGACAGGGAGGTGAAAAACTGTTTTTT.

This clone was observed a few times. The chain carries TRBV6-5 and TRBJ1-6; D is ambiguous. V lost 0 bases, J lost 10 bases, and 7 bases lay in between. CDR1 and CDR2 from the germline V gene are MNHEY and SVGAGI. This CDR3 spans 13 amino acids. In DNA form, the CDR3 reads TGTGCCAGCAGTTACTCCCCGAGATCACCCCTCCACTTT. Protein product: CASSYSPRSPLHF.

This sequence joins TRBV9 and TRBJ2-3; D gene unclear. The CDR3 runs 13 residues. The ends were cut back, 0 bases at V and 4 bases at J, with 6 bases in the middle. The V gene's germline CDR1 is SGDLS and CDR2 YYNGEE. The CDR3 DNA follows: TGTGCCAGCAGCGTAGCCTCGGCAGATACGCAGTATTTT. Protein: CASSVASADTQYF.

V usage is TRBV28 and J usage is TRBJ2-7; the match to TRBD1 covers 8 bases. The germline CDR1 and CDR2 sequences are MDHEN and SYDVKM. The CDR3 has 14 residues. The J segment lost 3 bases and the V segment lost 5 bases, leaving 6 bases of the junction unmatched. The CDR3 reads CASSLGQGRYEQYF. CDR3 nucleotides: TGTGCCAGCAGTCTCGGACAGGGCCGCTACGAGCAGTACTTC. The full variable domain, with the rest looked up from reference TRBV28 and TRBJ2-7, is DVKVTQSSRYLVKRTGEKVFLECVQDMDHENMFWYRQDPGLGLRLIYFSYDVKMKEKGDIPEGYSVSREKKERFSLILESASTNQTSMYLCASSLGQGRYEQYFGPGTRLTVT.

The rearrangement uses TRBV6-1 and TRBJ1-2; 9 bases are shared with TRBD1. V was clipped by 4 bases and J by 4 bases; unmatched bases: 10. This CDR3 comprises 16 residues. Germline CDR1 reads MNHNS; CDR2 reads SASEGT. In nucleotides, the CDR3 is TGTGCCAGCAGTGCCGGGGACAGGGTCGGTTCCTATGGCTACACCTTC. Its translation: CASSAGDRVGSYGYTF.

The rearrangement links TRBV5-1 to TRBJ2-7, with 12 bases matching TRBD2. The CDR3 spans 13 residues. V lost 6 bases, J lost 6 bases, and 4 bases stayed unmatched. Per the germline V gene, CDR1 is SGHRS and CDR2 is YFSETQ. The CDR3 DNA sequence: TGCGCCAGCAAGGAGACTAGCGGGGGCGAGCAGTACTTC. Translation: CASKETSGGEQYF.

The CDR3 nucleotides are TGTGCCAGCAGTTTACCAGCGGGGGCGCAAGAGACCCAGTACTTC. It encodes CASSLPAGAQETQYF. The rearrangement joins TRBV27 to TRBJ2-5; 8 bases are a match to TRBD2. The V gene's germline CDR1 is MNHEY and CDR2 SMNVEV (reference sequence). The CDR3 spans 15 residues. J was trimmed by 2 bases and V by 2 bases; bases with no gene match: 4.

This clone was seen more than once but under ten times. The V call is TRBV12-1, the J call TRBJ1-5; the table calls TRBD1, which could not be checked here. TRBV12-1 is deemed a pseudogene. This CDR3 region has 17 residues. The CDR3, as DNA: TGTGCCAGCAGCTTTATTGGTTTGGCAGGGGGCAATCAGCCCCAGCATTTT. It is translated as CASSFIGLAGGNQPQHF.

About this clone itself: An end of the junction differs from the germline gene, which may be a read error. The genes are TRBV7-7 and TRBJ2-1; weak D call: TRBD1 (6 bases). This CDR3 is 14 amino acids long. Germline-derived CDR1 and CDR2 are SSHAT and FNYEAQ (reference sequence). The CDR3 here is CASSLSTGLNEQFF. Here the CDR3 DNA reads TGTGCTAGCAGCTTATCGACAGGACTCAATGAGCAGTTCTTC.

This clone has only a few counts. The chain joins TRBV10-3 to TRBJ2-3; D perhaps matches TRBD2 (5 bases). Germline V gene lookup returns CDR1 ENHRY and CDR2 SYGVKD. V gave up 3 bases and J gave up 5 bases, with 6 bases separating them. This CDR3 has 12 amino acids. In DNA, the CDR3 is TGTGCCATCAGTGACCGGGAAGATACGCAGTATTTT. Translated, it gives CAISDREDTQYF.